The 23 T cell receptor beta chains given below trace back to one sample, sequenced in a study of blood T cell repertoires in COVID-19. The method was immunoSEQ multiplex PCR; TCRdb's version includes in-frame clones alone and lacks a portion of them. The sample yields about 250,000 clones, approximately 85% seen once. Source material: PBMCs or T cells enriched from blood (not recorded which). Receptor source: a woman in her 50s with acute COVID-19.

Details on this clone: This specimen includes other DNA sequences encoding the same CDR3. The chain links TRBV5-1 to TRBJ1-5, with no clear D. From germline, CDR1 is SGHRS and CDR2 YFSETQ. The V end lost 0 bases, the J end lost 2 bases, and 9 bases lay between the germline ends. The CDR3 totals 15 residues. The CDR3: CASSLAGVGNQPQHF. CDR3 nucleotide sequence: TGCGCCAGCAGCTTGGCCGGAGTGGGCAATCAGCCCCAGCATTTT. Combining the CDR3 with reference TRBV5-1 and TRBJ1-5 gives the whole variable domain KAGVTQTPRYLIKTRGQQVTLSCSPISGHRSVSWYQQTPGQGLQFLFEYFSETQRNKGNFPGRFSGRQFSNSRSEMNVSTLELGDSALYLCASSLAGVGNQPQHFGDGTRLSIL.

The chain joins TRBV5-1 to TRBJ2-1; D not certain. V lost 0 bases and J lost 0, with 7 bases in between. The CDR3 contains 15 residues. Germline-derived CDR1 and CDR2 are SGHRS and YFSETQ. In nucleotides, the CDR3 is TGCGCCAGCAGCTTGGGACAAAGCTCCTACAATGAGCAGTTCTTC. Encoded protein: CASSLGQSSYNEQFF.

Of note for this clone: No conserved phenylalanine or tryptophan is present at the end of the CDR3, so a read error is the likely explanation. No DNA is shown, since the ends of the CDR3 on it are uncertain; the CDR3 is the one TCRdb lists. V gene TRBV30 combines with J gene TRBJ1-1; TRBD1, as called in the table, went unchecked against the DNA. The CDR3 numbers 11 amino acids, ends counted. Per germline, CDR1 GTSNPN and CDR2 SVGIG (reference sequence). This CDR3 reads CAWSRGQGPLV.

This clone was recorded once. The V and J genes are TRBV6-5 and TRBJ1-1, with 8 positions matching TRBD1. This CDR3 is 14 amino acids long. CDR1 MNHEY and CDR2 SVGAGI come from the germline V gene. The V gene end was trimmed by 7 bases and the J gene end by 5 bases; junction bases not matched to a gene: 9. Written as DNA, the CDR3 is TGTGCCAGCAACCTACAGGGGGGTGGGACTGAAGCTTTCTTT. Amino acids: CASNLQGGGTEAFF.

The rearrangement uses TRBV2 and TRBJ2-6; D call uncertain. The CDR3 runs 16 residues. V dropped 6 bases and J dropped 0 bases, with 12 bases sitting between them. Germline lookup yields CDR1 SNHLY and CDR2 FYNNEI. The DNA for the CDR3 is TGTGCCAGCAGACCAGACGGGTCCTCTGGGGCCAACGTCCTGACTTTC. Translation: CASRPDGSSGANVLTF.

The chain employs TRBV15 and TRBJ1-6; 9 positions match TRBD1. The CDR3 length is 16 residues. V lost 4 bases and J lost 7; bases outside the gene matches: 8. Looked up from germline, CDR1 is LNHNV and CDR2 is YYDKDF (reference sequence). CDR3 DNA: TGTGCCACCAGCACCCGTCTTGGACAGGGGAATTCACCCCTCCACTTT. This codes for CATSTRLGQGNSPLHF.

The V and J genes are TRBV5-4 and TRBJ2-3, with 10 bases matching TRBD1. Trimming took 2 bases from V and 4 from J; bases not matched to a gene: 10. Germline V CDR1 and CDR2: SGHNT, YYREEE (reference sequence). CDR3 length: 17 amino acids. CDR3 in amino acids: CASSFSPGQGRADTQYF. The CDR3 coding sequence is TGTGCCAGCAGCTTCTCCCCGGGACAGGGGAGAGCAGATACGCAGTATTTT. The full variable domain, its missing parts supplied by reference TRBV5-4 and TRBJ2-3, is ETGVTQSPTHLIKTRGQQVTLRCSSQSGHNTVSWYQQALGQGPQFIFQYYREEENGRGNFPPRFSGLQFPNYSSELNVNALELDDSALYLCASSFSPGQGRADTQYFGPGTRLTVL.

This clone has just a few counts. This chain connects TRBV5-6 to TRBJ1-2; D unresolved. Germline V CDR1 and CDR2: SGHDT, YYEEEE. The ends were cut back, 2 bases at V and 9 bases at J, with 14 bases in the middle. CDR3 length: 13 residues. The CDR3 reads CASSFGRPGSYTF. CDR3 coding DNA: TGTGCCAGCAGCTTCGGGCGGCCCGGGAGCTACACCTTC.

The chain employs TRBV15 and TRBJ1-6, with 7 bases identical to TRBD1. The CDR3 length is 15 residues. Per the germline V gene, CDR1 is LNHNV and CDR2 is YYDKDF (reference sequence). The V segment lost 3 bases and the J segment 5 bases; nucleotides outside the gene matches: 4. The CDR3 coding sequence is TGTGCCACCAGCAGGGGGGACAGCCATAATTCACCCCTCCACTTT. Residues: CATSRGDSHNSPLHF.

The chain links TRBV5-1 to TRBJ1-2; D not resolved. Trimming removed 7 bases from V and 0 bases from J, with 16 bases in between. This CDR3 is built from 15 residues. In germline, CDR1 is SGHRS, CDR2 YFSETQ. CDR3 residues: CASLVAILSNYGYTF. The CDR3 nucleotides read TGCGCCAGCTTGGTGGCCATCCTTTCTAACTATGGCTACACCTTC.

This chain uses TRBV10-3 with TRBJ1-5; D call uncertain. Germline V gives CDR1 ENHRY, CDR2 SYGVKD. Trimming pared 2 bases from V and 4 bases from J, leaving 9 bases between. The CDR3 has 14 amino acids. The CDR3 coding sequence is TGTGCCATCAGTGAGACAAATACGAATCAGCCCCAGCATTTT. The encoded protein is CAISETNTNQPQHF.

V usage is TRBV21-1 and J usage is TRBJ1-4; the tabulated D call, TRBD1, remains unverified against the DNA. TRBV21-1 is designated a pseudogene. The CDR3 is 16 amino acids. The CDR3 region is CASSSTQQGADEKLFF. The CDR3 region has the DNA TGTGCCAGCAGCTCCACCCAACAGGGGGCGGATGAAAAACTGTTTTTT.

The chain couples TRBV27 to TRBJ1-5, with D maybe TRBD1 (6 bases). Trimming pared 6 bases from V and 3 bases from J, leaving 15 bases between. This CDR3 region has 15 residues. Germline V gives CDR1 MNHEY, CDR2 SMNVEV (reference sequence). Written as DNA, the CDR3 is TGTGCCAGCAGGTACAGGGATGAGATCAATCAGCCCCAGCATTTT. This sequence encodes CASRYRDEINQPQHF.

V and J are TRBV30 and TRBJ1-2; maybe TRBD1 (6 bases). Trimming left V 5 bases short and J 4 bases short, with 11 bases between. In germline, CDR1 is GTSNPN, CDR2 SVGIG (reference sequence). This CDR3 is built from 12 residues. CDR3 protein: CAWGQLAYGYTF. The CDR3 DNA is TGTGCCTGGGGACAGCTAGCCTATGGCTACACCTTC.

This clone was seen once. The chain is built from TRBV5-1 and TRBJ1-5; unclear D gene. V dropped 1 base and J dropped 5 bases, with 7 bases sitting between them. Per germline, CDR1 SGHRS and CDR2 YFSETQ. This CDR3 has 13 amino acids. CDR3 loop: CASSLYVDQPQHF. The CDR3 bases are TGCGCCAGCAGCTTGTATGTAGATCAGCCCCAGCATTTT.

V gene TRBV15 combines with J gene TRBJ1-6; 7 bases match TRBD1. Per germline, CDR1 LNHNV and CDR2 YYDKDF (reference sequence). CDR3 length: 18 residues. V trimming: 5 bases; J trimming: 9 bases; junction bases outside the gene matches: 19. The CDR3 loop is CATSQRQGAPLTASPLHF. The CDR3 nucleotides are TGTGCCACCAGCCAACGACAGGGAGCCCCACTTACCGCTTCACCCCTCCACTTT.

The rearrangement uses TRBV5-1 and TRBJ1-4; D unclear. The germline V gene encodes CDR1 SGHRS and CDR2 YFSETQ. The CDR3 has 14 residues. V was pared by 0 bases and J by 4 bases, with 7 bases between. In nucleotides, the CDR3 is TGCGCCAGCAGCTTGGCAGGAAGTAATGAAAAACTGTTTTTT. Residues: CASSLAGSNEKLFF.

V usage is TRBV6-2 or TRBV6-3 and J usage is TRBJ1-2, with a weak D call TRBD1 (5 bases). Germline V lookup: CDR1 MNHEY, CDR2 SVGEGT. Trimming stripped 0 bases from V and 6 bases from J, with 14 bases between. This CDR3 is 15 amino acids long. The CDR3 protein is CASSYSGAGVDGYTF. The CDR3 nucleotides read TGTGCCAGCAGTTACTCAGGAGCGGGGGTCGATGGCTACACCTTC.

The J gene is TRBJ1-3, the V gene TRBV5-4; 8 bases map to TRBD1. V shed 4 bases, J shed 1 base, and the junction held 7 bases outside the gene matches. Germline CDR1 SGHNT, CDR2 YYREEE (reference sequence). The CDR3 is made up of 16 amino acids. CDR3 in DNA: TGTGCCAGCAGCCGGCCGGGACAGGATTCTGGAAACACCATATATTTT. It codes for CASSRPGQDSGNTIYF.

The V call is TRBV14, the J call TRBJ1-2; TRBD1 aligns across 9 bases. Germline assignment: CDR1 SGHDN and CDR2 FVKESK. The CDR3 runs 16 residues. The junction had 5 bases not matched to a gene; V was cut back by 1 base and J by 2 bases. The CDR3 protein is CASSQGSGQGNYGYTF. The CDR3 DNA reads as TGTGCCAGCAGCCAAGGTTCGGGACAGGGCAACTATGGCTACACCTTC.

This clone has a handful of counts. The gene calls are TRBV18 and TRBJ2-2; D uncertain. The ends were cut back, 1 base at V and 7 bases at J, with 4 bases in the middle. CDR3 length equals 12 residues. From germline, CDR1 is KGHSH and CDR2 LQKENI. CDR3 residues: CASSPRGGELFF. The CDR3 nucleotides are TGTGCCAGCTCACCACGAGGCGGGGAGCTGTTTTTT.

This clone has only a few counts. The chain joins TRBV9 to TRBJ2-2, with 10 bases identical to TRBD2. J gave up 3 bases and V 2 bases, and 1 base lay outside the gene matches. Germline V gene data show CDR1 as SGDLS and CDR2 as YYNGEE. The CDR3 covers 15 residues. In nucleotides, the CDR3 is TGTGCCAGCAGCGTTCTAGCGGGGGACACCGGGGAGCTGTTTTTT. It encodes CASSVLAGDTGELFF.

The chain has TRBV30 and TRBJ2-5; TRBD2 matches at 12 bases. The germline V gene has CDR1 GTSNPN and CDR2 SVGIG (reference sequence). The CDR3 covers 15 residues. J was trimmed by 0 bases and V by 5 bases; bases with no gene match: 4. DNA of the CDR3: TGTGCCTGGGGCGGACTAGCGGGGAACCAAGAGACCCAGTACTTC. Translated: CAWGGLAGNQETQYF.